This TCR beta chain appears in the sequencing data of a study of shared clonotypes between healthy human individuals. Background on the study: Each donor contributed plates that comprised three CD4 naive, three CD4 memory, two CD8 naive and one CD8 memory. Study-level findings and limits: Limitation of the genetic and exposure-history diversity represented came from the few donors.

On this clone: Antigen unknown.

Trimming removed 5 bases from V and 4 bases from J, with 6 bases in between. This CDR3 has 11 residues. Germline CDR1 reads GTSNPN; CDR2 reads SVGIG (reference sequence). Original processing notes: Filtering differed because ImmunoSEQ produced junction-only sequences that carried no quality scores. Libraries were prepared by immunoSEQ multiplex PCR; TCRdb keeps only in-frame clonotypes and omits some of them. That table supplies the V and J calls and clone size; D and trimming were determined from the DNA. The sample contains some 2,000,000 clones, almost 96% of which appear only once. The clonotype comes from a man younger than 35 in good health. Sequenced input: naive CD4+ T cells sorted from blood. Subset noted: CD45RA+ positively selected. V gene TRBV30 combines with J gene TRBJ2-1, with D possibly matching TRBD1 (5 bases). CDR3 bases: TGTGCCTGGGGGGCTTACAATGAGCAGTTCTTC. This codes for CAWGAYNEQFF.